This T cell receptor (delta chain) is from a study of gammadelta T cells in human blood. TCRdb re-called the RT-PCR reads through CATT. The sample includes more than 1,500 delta-chain clones, 7.5% to 9% seen only once; the top ten take roughly 4.1%. CDR3 size: 22 residues. V was clipped by 2 bases and J by 7 bases; unmatched bases: 28. Germline-derived CDR1 and CDR2 are TSWWSYY and QGS. This clone counts as medium-sized (0.01 to 0.1%). The TCR comes from a human donor. Sequenced sample: non-Vgamma9Vdelta2 gamma-delta T cells from infant blood. V usage is TRDV1 and J usage is TRDJ1, with 10 bases matching TRDD3. DNA for the CDR3: TGTGCTCTTGGGGAAGAATCCTACCTCGGGTGGACGACCTGGGGGATATTTGGTAAACTCATCTTT. Encoded protein: CALGEESYLGWTTWGIFGKLIF.